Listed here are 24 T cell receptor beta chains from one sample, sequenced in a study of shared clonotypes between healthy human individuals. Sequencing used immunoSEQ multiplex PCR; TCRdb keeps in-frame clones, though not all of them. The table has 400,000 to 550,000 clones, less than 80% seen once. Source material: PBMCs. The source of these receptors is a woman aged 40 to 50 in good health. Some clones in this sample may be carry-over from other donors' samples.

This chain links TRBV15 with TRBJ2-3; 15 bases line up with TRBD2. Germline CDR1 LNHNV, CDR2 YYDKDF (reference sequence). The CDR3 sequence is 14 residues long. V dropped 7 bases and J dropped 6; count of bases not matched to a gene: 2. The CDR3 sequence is CATTGTSGRDTQYF. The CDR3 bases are TGTGCCACCACGGGGACTAGCGGGAGGGATACGCAGTATTTT.

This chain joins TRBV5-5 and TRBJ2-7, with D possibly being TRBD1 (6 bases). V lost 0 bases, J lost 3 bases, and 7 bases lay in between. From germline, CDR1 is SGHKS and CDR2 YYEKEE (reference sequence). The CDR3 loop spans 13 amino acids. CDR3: CASSLGQDYEQYF. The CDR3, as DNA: TGTGCCAGCAGCTTGGGACAGGACTACGAGCAGTACTTC.

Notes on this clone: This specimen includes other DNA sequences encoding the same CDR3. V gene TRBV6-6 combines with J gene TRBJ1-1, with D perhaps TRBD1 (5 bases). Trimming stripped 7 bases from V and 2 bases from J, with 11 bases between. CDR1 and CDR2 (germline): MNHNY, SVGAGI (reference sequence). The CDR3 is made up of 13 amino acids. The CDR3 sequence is CASTLRENTEAFF. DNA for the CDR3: TGTGCCAGCACCCTCAGGGAAAACACTGAAGCTTTCTTT.

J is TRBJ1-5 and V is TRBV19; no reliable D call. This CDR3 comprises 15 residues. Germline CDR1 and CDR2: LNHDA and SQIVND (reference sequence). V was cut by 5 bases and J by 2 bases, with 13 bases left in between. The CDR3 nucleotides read TGTGCCAGTAGTTTCAAGGGCCGGGGCAATCAGCCCCAGCATTTT. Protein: CASSFKGRGNQPQHF.

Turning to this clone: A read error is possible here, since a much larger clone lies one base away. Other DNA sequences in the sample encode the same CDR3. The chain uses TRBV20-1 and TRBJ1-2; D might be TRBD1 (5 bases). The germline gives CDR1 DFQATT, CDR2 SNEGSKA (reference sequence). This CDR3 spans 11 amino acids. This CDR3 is CRTQRGDGYTF. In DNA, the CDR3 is TGCAGGACCCAACGGGGGGACGGCTACACCTTT.

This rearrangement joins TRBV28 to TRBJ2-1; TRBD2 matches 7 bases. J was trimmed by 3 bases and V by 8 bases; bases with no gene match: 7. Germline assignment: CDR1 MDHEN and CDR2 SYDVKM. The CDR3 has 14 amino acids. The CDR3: CASQAGLGYNEQFF. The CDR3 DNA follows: TGTGCCAGCCAAGCGGGATTGGGCTACAATGAGCAGTTCTTC.

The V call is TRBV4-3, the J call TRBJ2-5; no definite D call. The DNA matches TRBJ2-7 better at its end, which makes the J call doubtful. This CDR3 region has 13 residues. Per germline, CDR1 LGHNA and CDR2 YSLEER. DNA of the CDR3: TGCGCCAGCAGCCGGACGGTTTCGTCCGAGCAGTACTTC. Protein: CASSRTVSSEQYF.

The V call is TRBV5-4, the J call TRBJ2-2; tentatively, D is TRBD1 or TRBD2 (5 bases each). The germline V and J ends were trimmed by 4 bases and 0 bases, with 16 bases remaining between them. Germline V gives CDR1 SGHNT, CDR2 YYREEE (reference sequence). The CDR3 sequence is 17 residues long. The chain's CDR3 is CASSQPGTASNTGELFF. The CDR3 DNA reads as TGTGCCAGCAGCCAACCCGGGACGGCATCGAACACCGGGGAGCTGTTTTTT. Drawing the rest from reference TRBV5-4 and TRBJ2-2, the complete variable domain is ETGVTQSPTHLIKTRGQQVTLRCSSQSGHNTVSWYQQALGQGPQFIFQYYREEENGRGNFPPRFSGLQFPNYSSELNVNALELDDSALYLCASSQPGTASNTGELFFGEGSRLTVL.

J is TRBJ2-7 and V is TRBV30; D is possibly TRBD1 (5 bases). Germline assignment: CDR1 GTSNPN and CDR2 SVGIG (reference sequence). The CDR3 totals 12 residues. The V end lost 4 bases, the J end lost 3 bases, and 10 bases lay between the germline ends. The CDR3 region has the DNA TGTGCCTGGACAGGGATCGGCTACGAGCAGTACTTC. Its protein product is CAWTGIGYEQYF.

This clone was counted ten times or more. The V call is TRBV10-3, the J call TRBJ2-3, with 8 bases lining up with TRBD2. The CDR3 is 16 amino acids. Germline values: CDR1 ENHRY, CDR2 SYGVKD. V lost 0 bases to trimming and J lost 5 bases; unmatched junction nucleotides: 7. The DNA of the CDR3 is TGTGCCATCAGTGAGTCGACGGGAGGGCCGAGAGATACGCAGTATTTT. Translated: CAISESTGGPRDTQYF.

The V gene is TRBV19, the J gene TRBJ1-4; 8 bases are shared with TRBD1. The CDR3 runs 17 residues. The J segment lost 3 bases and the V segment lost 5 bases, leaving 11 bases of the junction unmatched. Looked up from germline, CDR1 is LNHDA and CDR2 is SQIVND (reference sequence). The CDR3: CASSFGQGGMANEKLFF. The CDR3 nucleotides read TGTGCCAGTAGTTTCGGACAGGGAGGCATGGCTAATGAAAAACTGTTTTTT.

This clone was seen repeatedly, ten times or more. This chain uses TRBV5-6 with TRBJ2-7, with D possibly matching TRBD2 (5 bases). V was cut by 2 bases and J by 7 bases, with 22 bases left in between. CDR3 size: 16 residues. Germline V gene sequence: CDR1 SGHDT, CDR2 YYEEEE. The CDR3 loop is CASSFPGSGKVGEQYF. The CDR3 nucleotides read TGTGCCAGCAGCTTCCCGGGTTCGGGGAAGGTGGGAGAGCAGTACTTC.

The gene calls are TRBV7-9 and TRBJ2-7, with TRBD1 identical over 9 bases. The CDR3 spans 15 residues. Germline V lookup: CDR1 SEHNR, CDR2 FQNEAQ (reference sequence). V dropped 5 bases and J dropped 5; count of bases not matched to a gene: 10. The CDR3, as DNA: TGTGCCAGCAGCCCTCCCGGGACAGGGAGGCACGAGCAGTACTTC. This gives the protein CASSPPGTGRHEQYF.

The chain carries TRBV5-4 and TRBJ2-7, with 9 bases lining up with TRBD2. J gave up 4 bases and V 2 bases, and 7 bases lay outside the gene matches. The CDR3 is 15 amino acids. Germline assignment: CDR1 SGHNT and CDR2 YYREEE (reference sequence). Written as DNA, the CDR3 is TGTGCCAGCAGCTTTGGGAGCGGGAGGTTGTACGAGCAGTACTTC. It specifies CASSFGSGRLYEQYF.

In DNA, the CDR3 is TGTGCCAGCAGCCCGGGTTCGCCGGGCCGAAGAGCCTATGGCTACACCTTC. It is translated as CASSPGSPGRRAYGYTF. The chain couples TRBV5-4 to TRBJ1-2; D is uncertain. The V gene lost 4 bases and the J gene lost 4 bases, with 23 bases spanning the gap. The V gene's germline CDR1 is SGHNT and CDR2 YYREEE (reference sequence). The CDR3 is made up of 17 amino acids.

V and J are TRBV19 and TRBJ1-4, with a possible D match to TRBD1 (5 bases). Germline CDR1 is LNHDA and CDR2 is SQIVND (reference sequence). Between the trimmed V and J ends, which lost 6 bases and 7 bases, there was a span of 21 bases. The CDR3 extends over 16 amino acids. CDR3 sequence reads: CASSLYQGPNLEKLFF. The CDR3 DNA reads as TGTGCCAGTAGCCTTTACCAGGGCCCGAACCTTGAAAAACTGTTTTTT.

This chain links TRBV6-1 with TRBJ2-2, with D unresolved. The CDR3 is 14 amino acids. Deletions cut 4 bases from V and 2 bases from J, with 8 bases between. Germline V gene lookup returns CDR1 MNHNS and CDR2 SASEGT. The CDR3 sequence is CASSVLGNTGELFF. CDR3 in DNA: TGTGCCAGCAGTGTGCTAGGAAACACCGGGGAGCTGTTTTTT.

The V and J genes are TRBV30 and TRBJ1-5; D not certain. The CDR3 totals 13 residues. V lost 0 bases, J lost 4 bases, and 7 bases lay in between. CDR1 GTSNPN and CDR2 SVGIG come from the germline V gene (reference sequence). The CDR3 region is CAWSVSQNQPQHF. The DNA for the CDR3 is TGTGCCTGGAGTGTCAGCCAGAATCAGCCCCAGCATTTT. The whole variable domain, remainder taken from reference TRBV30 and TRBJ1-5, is SQTIHQWPATLVQPVGSPLSLECTVEGTSNPNLYWYRQAAGRGLQLLFYSVGIGQISSEVPQNLSASRPQDRQFILSSKKLLLSDSGFYLCAWSVSQNQPQHFGDGTRLSIL.

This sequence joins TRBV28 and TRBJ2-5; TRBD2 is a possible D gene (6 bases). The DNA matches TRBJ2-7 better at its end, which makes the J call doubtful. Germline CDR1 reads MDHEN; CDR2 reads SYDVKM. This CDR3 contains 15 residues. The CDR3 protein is CASSPHGLTTYEQYF. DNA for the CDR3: TGTGCCAGCAGTCCCCATGGACTAACAACCTACGAGCAGTACTTC.

The CDR3 region is CASSLFQVKNIQYF. CDR3 DNA: TGTGCCAGCAGTTTATTCCAAGTCAAAAACATTCAGTACTTC. This chain uses TRBV28 with TRBJ2-4; D is uncertain. The CDR3 runs 14 residues. Trimming took 1 base from V and 3 from J, leaving 7 bases between them. CDR1 MDHEN and CDR2 SYDVKM come from the germline V gene.

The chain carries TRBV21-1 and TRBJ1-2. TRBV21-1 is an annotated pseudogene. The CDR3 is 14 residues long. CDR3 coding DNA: TGTGCCAGCAGCAAAATGGCAGCGACGAATGGCTACACCTTC. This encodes CASSKMAATNGYTF.

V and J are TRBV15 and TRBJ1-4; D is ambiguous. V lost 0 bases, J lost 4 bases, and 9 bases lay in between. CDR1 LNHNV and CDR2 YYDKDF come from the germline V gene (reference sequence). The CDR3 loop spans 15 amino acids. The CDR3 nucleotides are TGTGCCACCAGCAGAGACCTGGCAAGTAATGAAAAACTGTTTTTT. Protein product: CATSRDLASNEKLFF.

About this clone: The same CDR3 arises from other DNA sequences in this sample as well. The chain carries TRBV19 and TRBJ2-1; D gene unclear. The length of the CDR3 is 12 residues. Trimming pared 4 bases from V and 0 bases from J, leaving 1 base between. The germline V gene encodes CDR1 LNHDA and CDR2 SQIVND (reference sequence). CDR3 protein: CASSTSYNEQFF. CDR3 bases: TGTGCCAGTAGTACCTCCTACAATGAGCAGTTCTTC.

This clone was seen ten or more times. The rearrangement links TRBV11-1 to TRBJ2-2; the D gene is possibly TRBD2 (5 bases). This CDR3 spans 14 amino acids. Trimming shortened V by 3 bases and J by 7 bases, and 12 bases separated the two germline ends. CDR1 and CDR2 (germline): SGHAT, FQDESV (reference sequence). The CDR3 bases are TGTGCCAGCAGCTTTGGAGGTTTCGTCGGGGAGCTGTTTTTT. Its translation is CASSFGGFVGELFF.